This T cell receptor (beta chain) derives from a study of blood T cell repertoires in COVID-19. Across the whole study: Samples of COVID-19 (acute and convalescent) were obtained from the United States, Italy and Spain. PBMCs, B-cell-depleted T cells, or T cells provided the cDNA or gDNA that made up the material.

Methods used by the authors: Scientists estimated how many nucleated cells there were by amplifying reference gene primers. Generated by immunoSEQ multiplex PCR, the TCRdb table keeps only in-frame clones and is missing some. V and J calls and clone size are given by that table; D and trimming were obtained from the DNA. Of about 170,000 clones in the sample, around 86% were seen once. The CDR3 is made up of 14 amino acids. The V gene's germline CDR1 is MDHEN and CDR2 SYDVKM. V gave up 5 bases and J gave up 6 bases; unmatched junction bases: 7. Sequencing was done on a sample of peripheral blood. This receptor was taken from a man between 65 and 79 years old with acute or convalescent COVID-19. The V call is TRBV28, the J call TRBJ1-2; 9 nucleotides match TRBD1. This chain's CDR3 is CASSPTGGWDGYTF. The CDR3 bases are TGTGCCAGCAGTCCTACAGGGGGCTGGGATGGCTACACCTTC.